Listed below are T cell receptor beta chains from one sample, sequenced in a study of blood T cell repertoires in COVID-19. The assay was immunoSEQ multiplex PCR, and TCRdb's table has in-frame clones only and misses some. In the table there are roughly 300,000 clones, 87% of which are singletons. Sequencing was carried out using peripheral blood. The source of these receptors is a woman between 50 and 59 years old who had recovered from COVID-19. Each CDR3 is given with its conserved first and last residue. Each record gives: CDR3 length, clone size, V gene, D gene, J gene, CDR3 protein, CDR3 DNA. A D gene is named only where the DNA matches it firmly. A clone size is listed for some rows: how often the clone was seen (once, few, many), or a class if it is expanded.

15	.	TRBV2	TRBD2	TRBJ2-1	CASSEQRGGSNEQFF	TGTGCCAGCAGTGAACAGCGGGGGGGGTCCAATGAGCAGTTCTTC
15	.	TRBV7-2	TRBD2	TRBJ2-1	CASSLMAGGLNEQFF	TGTGCCAGCAGCTTAATGGCGGGAGGCCTCAATGAGCAGTTCTTC
15	.	TRBV28	.	TRBJ2-7	CASSSHGQGRYEQYF	TGTGCCAGCAGTTCCCATGGACAAGGGCGTTACGAGCAGTACTTC
14	.	TRBV7-5	.	TRBJ2-5	CARSSNRAQETQYF	TGTGCCAGAAGCTCTAACAGGGCCCAAGAGACCCAGTACTTC
18	.	TRBV5-1	TRBD2	TRBJ2-3	CASSKLAGGPGSADTQYF	TGCGCCAGCAGCAAACTAGCGGGGGGGCCAGGTTCGGCAGATACGCAGTATTTT
13	.	TRBV29-1	TRBD2	TRBJ2-7	CSVEPSGRREQYF	TGCAGCGTTGAACCTAGCGGGAGGCGCGAGCAGTACTTC
15	few	TRBV18	TRBD1	TRBJ2-1	CASSPRDRASNEQFF	TGTGCCAGCTCACCGCGGGACAGGGCCTCCAATGAGCAGTTCTTC
15	once	TRBV20-1	.	TRBJ1-6	CSASSLGHYNSPLHF	TGCAGTGCTAGTAGCTTGGGACACTATAATTCACCCCTCCACTTT
19	.	TRBV9	TRBD2	TRBJ2-6	CASSARAGTSVSGANVLTF	TGTGCCAGCAGCGCCCGTGCCGGGACTAGCGTCTCTGGGGCCAACGTCCTGACTTTC
19	.	TRBV7-9	TRBD1	TRBJ1-2	CASSPVRPGTGPENYGYTF	TGTGCCAGCAGCCCCGTCCGTCCCGGGACAGGGCCGGAAAACTATGGCTACACCTTC
15	.	TRBV18	TRBD1	TRBJ1-5	CASSPIGQGAQPQHF	TGTGCCAGCTCACCAATAGGACAGGGGGCTCAGCCCCAGCATTTT
14	.	TRBV6-5	.	TRBJ2-7	CASSSGRGTYEQYF	TGTGCCAGCAGTTCCGGCAGGGGAACTTACGAGCAGTACTTC
15	.	TRBV19	TRBD1	TRBJ1-1	CASSIGEQGTTEAFF	TGTGCCAGTAGTATAGGCGAACAGGGGACCACTGAAGCTTTCTTT
13	.	TRBV28	.	TRBJ1-2	CASTYRVESGYTF	TGTGCCAGCACCTACAGGGTGGAGAGTGGCTACACCTTC
16	.	TRBV29-1	TRBD1	TRBJ1-1	CSASTGGTFMNTEAFF	TGCAGCGCTAGTACAGGGGGAACTTTTATGAACACTGAAGCTTTCTTT
15	.	TRBV4-1	.	TRBJ1-1	CASSQDGAGVTEAFF	TGCGCCAGCAGCCAAGATGGTGCAGGGGTTACTGAAGCTTTCTTT
13	once	TRBV11-2	.	TRBJ2-7	CASSFPGAYEQYF	TGTGCCAGCAGCTTCCCCGGAGCCTACGAGCAGTACTTC
12	once	TRBV24-1	.	TRBJ2-7	CATSAGTYEQYF	TGTGCCACCAGTGCAGGGACCTACGAGCAGTACTTC
15	.	TRBV18	.	TRBJ2-3	CASSPPVRGGDTQYF	TGTGCCAGCTCACCACCGGTCAGGGGTGGAGATACGCAGTATTTT
16	.	TRBV19	TRBD1	TRBJ1-2	CASSPGQGASYYGYTF	TGTGCCAGTAGCCCGGGACAGGGGGCCTCCTACTATGGCTACACCTTC
13	.	TRBV19	.	TRBJ1-1	CASSATGNTEAFF	TGTGCCAGTAGCGCGACAGGGAACACTGAAGCTTTCTTT
14	.	TRBV3-1/TRBV3-2	.	TRBJ2-1	CASSQPGRGNEQFF	TGTGCCAGCAGCCAACCAGGGCGAGGCAATGAGCAGTTCTTC
15	.	TRBV11-3	.	TRBJ2-2	CASSLDGGARGELFF	TGTGCCAGCAGCTTAGATGGAGGAGCGCGCGGGGAGCTGTTTTTT
14	.	TRBV5-1	TRBD1	TRBJ2-4	CASSQSRDRQSQYF	TGCGCCAGCAGCCAATCCCGGGACAGACAAAGTCAGTACTTC
16	.	TRBV3-1/TRBV3-2	TRBD2	TRBJ2-3	CASSQELAGGTDTQYF	TGTGCCAGCAGCCAAGAGCTAGCGGGGGGCACAGATACGCAGTATTTT
14	once	TRBV7-8	TRBD1	TRBJ1-2	CASSLPGQSYGYTF	TGTGCCAGCAGCCTGCCGGGACAGAGCTATGGCTACACCTTC
13	few	TRBV28	.	TRBJ1-6	CASSLVSNSPLHF	TGTGCCAGCAGTTTAGTCTCCAATTCACCCCTCCACTTT
15	.	TRBV5-4	.	TRBJ1-4	CASSLGGGPDEKLFF	TGTGCCAGCAGCCTGGGCGGGGGGCCGGATGAAAAACTGTTTTTT